One sample yielded the 7 T cell receptor beta chains listed below, sequenced in a study of cytomegalovirus exposure and HLA in healthy donors. This PCR relied on a set of 60 Vbeta primers and 13 Jbeta primers. Libraries were prepared by immunoSEQ multiplex PCR; TCRdb keeps only in-frame clonotypes and omits some of them. Of some 110,000 clones detected, roughly three quarters appear once; the ten largest clones hold about 3%. The sample consisted of PBMCs. The source of these receptors is a woman aged 18-29 years in good health and CMV-seropositive.

This rearrangement joins TRBV27 to TRBJ1-1, with D possibly being TRBD1 (6 bases). Germline values: CDR1 MNHEY, CDR2 SMNVEV (reference sequence). The CDR3 spans 15 residues. V shed 6 bases and J shed 0 bases, with 14 bases lying between them. CDR3 loop: CASSPADRMNTEAFF. The CDR3 nucleotides are TGTGCCAGCAGCCCCGCGGACAGAATGAACACTGAAGCTTTCTTT.

Concerning this clone: Other DNA sequences of this sample code for an identical CDR3. The chain uses TRBV7-3 and TRBJ1-1; D perhaps matches TRBD1 (5 bases). Germline V gives CDR1 SGHTA, CDR2 FQGTGA. There are 13 residues in the CDR3. The V end lost 0 bases, the J end lost 5 bases, and 7 bases lay between the germline ends. In DNA form, the CDR3 reads TGTGCCAGCAGCTTAACTGCAGGGACTGAAGCTTTCTTT. Its translation: CASSLTAGTEAFF. Filled out from reference TRBV7-3 and TRBJ1-1, the complete variable domain reads GAGVSQTPSNKVTEKGKYVELRCDPISGHTALYWYRQSLGQGPEFLIYFQGTGAADDSGLPNDRFFAVRPEGSVSTLKIQRTERGDSAVYLCASSLTAGTEAFFGQGTRLTVV.

V is TRBV7-8 and J is TRBJ2-7, with 13 nucleotides matching TRBD2. The CDR3 consists of 18 residues. J gave up 4 bases and V 2 bases, and 11 bases lay outside the gene matches. The germline CDR1 and CDR2 sequences are SGHVS and FQNEAQ. CDR3 nucleotides: TGTGCCAGCAGCTTATTGGGACTAGCGGGAACAGGTTCGTACGAGCAGTACTTC. It specifies CASSLLGLAGTGSYEQYF. The full variable domain, rest sourced from reference TRBV7-8 and TRBJ2-7, is GAGVSQSPRYKVAKRGQDVALRCDPISGHVSLFWYQQALGQGPEFLTYFQNEAQLDKSGLPSDRFFAERPEGSVSTLKIQRTQQEDSAVYLCASSLLGLAGTGSYEQYFGPGTRLTVT.

This clone came up once. An end of the junction differs from the germline gene, which may be a read error. This chain links TRBV7-7 with TRBJ2-2; possibly TRBD2 for D (6 bases). Looked up from germline, CDR1 is SSHAT and CDR2 is FNYEAQ (reference sequence). This CDR3 region has 15 residues. The CDR3: CASSQTGRNTGELFF. The CDR3 nucleotides read TGTGCTAGCAGCCAGACCGGGAGGAACACCGGGGAGCTGTTTTTT.

This clone has a handful of counts. In nucleotides, the CDR3 is TGTGCCAGCAGCGTAGACAGCAATGAGCAGTTCTTC. Translating gives CASSVDSNEQFF. The J gene is TRBJ2-1, the V gene TRBV9; D call uncertain. From germline, CDR1 is SGDLS and CDR2 YYNGEE. V was trimmed by 0 bases and J by 6 bases, leaving 4 bases between them. The CDR3 runs 12 residues.

This clone was seen a handful of times. The gene calls are TRBV9 and TRBJ1-2; a possible D gene is TRBD1 (5 bases). Germline lookup yields CDR1 SGDLS and CDR2 YYNGEE. The CDR3 runs to 12 residues. Trimming shortened V by 4 bases and J by 7 bases, and 11 bases separated the two germline ends. This CDR3 is CASSLGHCGYTF. The CDR3 coding sequence is TGTGCCAGCAGCCTTGGACACTGTGGCTACACCTTC.

The J gene is TRBJ2-6, the V gene TRBV6-7, with TRBD2 matching 14 bases. TRBV6-7 is an ORF, and what it does is uncertain. With V trimmed by 0 bases and J by 3 bases, 10 bases remained unmatched. The CDR3 sequence is 21 residues long. The CDR3 DNA reads as TGTGCCAGCAGTTACTCAAGGGGACTAGCGGGAGAAAAAATTGGGGCCAACGTCCTGACTTTC. Protein product: CASSYSRGLAGEKIGANVLTF.